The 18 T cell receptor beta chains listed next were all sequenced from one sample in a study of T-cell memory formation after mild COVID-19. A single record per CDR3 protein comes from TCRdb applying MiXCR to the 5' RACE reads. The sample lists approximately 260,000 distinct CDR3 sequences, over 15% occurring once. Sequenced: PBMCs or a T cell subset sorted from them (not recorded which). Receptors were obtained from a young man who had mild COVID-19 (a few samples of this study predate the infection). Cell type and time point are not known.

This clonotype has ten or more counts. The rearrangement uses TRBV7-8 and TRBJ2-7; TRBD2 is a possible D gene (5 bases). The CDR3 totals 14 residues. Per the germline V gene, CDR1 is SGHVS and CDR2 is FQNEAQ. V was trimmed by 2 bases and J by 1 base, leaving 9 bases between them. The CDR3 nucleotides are TGTGCCAGCAGCTTAAAGAGGGTATCCTACGAGCAGTACTTC. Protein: CASSLKRVSYEQYF. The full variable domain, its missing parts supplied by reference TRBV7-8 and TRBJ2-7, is GAGVSQSPRYKVAKRGQDVALRCDPISGHVSLFWYQQALGQGPEFLTYFQNEAQLDKSGLPSDRFFAERPEGSVSTLKIQRTQQEDSAVYLCASSLKRVSYEQYFGPGTRLTVT.

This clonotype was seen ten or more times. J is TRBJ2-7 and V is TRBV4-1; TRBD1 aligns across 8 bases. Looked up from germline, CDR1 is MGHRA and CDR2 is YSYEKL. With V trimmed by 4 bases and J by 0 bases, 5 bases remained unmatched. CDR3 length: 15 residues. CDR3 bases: TGCGCCAGCAGCCCGGACAGGGTAAGCTCCTACGAGCAGTACTTC. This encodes CASSPDRVSSYEQYF.

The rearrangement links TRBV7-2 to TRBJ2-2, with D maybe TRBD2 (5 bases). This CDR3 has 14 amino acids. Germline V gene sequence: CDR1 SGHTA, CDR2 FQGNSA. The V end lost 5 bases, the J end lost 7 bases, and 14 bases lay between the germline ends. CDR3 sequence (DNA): TGTGCCAGCAGCCCCCTGGCTAGCTACGGGGAGCTGTTTTTT. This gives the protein CASSPLASYGELFF.

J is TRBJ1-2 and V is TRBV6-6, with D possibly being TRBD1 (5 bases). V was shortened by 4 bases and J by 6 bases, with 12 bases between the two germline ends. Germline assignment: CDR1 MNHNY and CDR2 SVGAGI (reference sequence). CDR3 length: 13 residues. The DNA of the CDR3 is TGTGCCAGCAGTTTCAGGGTTGGGGATGGCTACACCTTC. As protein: CASSFRVGDGYTF.

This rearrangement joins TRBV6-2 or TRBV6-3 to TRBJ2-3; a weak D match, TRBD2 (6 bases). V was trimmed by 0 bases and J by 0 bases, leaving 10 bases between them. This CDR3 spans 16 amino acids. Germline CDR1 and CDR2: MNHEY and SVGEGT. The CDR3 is CASSYSGGYSTDTQYF. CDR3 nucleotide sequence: TGTGCCAGCAGTTACTCCGGGGGATACAGCACAGATACGCAGTATTTT.

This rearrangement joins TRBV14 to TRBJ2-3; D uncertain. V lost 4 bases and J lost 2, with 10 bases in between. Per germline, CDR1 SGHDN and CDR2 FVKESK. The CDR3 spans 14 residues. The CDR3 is CASSPVGVTDTQYF. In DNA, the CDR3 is TGTGCCAGCAGCCCGGTGGGCGTCACAGATACGCAGTATTTT.

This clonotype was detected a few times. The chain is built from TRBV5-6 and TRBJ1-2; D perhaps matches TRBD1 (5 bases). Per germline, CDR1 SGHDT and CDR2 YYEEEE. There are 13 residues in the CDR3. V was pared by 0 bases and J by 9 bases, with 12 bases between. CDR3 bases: TGTGCCAGCAGCTTGGCTGGGGGATTGCGCTACACCTTC. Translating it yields CASSLAGGLRYTF.

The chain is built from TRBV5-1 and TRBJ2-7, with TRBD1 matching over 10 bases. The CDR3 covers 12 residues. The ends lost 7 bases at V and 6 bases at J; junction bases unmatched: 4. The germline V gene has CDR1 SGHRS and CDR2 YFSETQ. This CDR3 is CASGTGDSEQYF. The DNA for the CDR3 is TGCGCCAGCGGGACAGGGGACTCCGAGCAGTACTTC.

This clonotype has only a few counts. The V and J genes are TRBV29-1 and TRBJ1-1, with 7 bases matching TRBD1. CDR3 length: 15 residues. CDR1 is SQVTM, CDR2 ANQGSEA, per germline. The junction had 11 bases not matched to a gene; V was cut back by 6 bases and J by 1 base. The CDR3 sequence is CSVATRDRKNTEAFF. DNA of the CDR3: TGCAGCGTGGCCACCCGGGACAGAAAGAACACTGAAGCTTTCTTT. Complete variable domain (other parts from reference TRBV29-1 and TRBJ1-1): SAVISQKPSRDICQRGTSLTIQCQVDSQVTMMFWYRQQPGQSLTLIATANQGSEATYESGFVIDKFPISRPNLTFSTLTVSNMSPEDSSIYLCSVATRDRKNTEAFFGQGTRLTVV.

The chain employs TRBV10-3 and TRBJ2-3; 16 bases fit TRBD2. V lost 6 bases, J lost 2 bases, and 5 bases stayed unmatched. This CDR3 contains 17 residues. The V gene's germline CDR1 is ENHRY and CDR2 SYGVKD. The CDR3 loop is CAISPGLAGGNTDTQYF. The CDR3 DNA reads TGTGCCATCAGCCCGGGACTAGCGGGGGGGAACACAGATACGCAGTATTTT.

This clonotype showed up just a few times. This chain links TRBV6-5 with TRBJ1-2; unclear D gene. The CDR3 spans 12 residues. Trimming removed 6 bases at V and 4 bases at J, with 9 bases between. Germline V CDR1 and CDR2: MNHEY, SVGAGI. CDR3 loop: CASRGIPYGYTF. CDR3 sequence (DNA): TGTGCCAGCAGAGGCATCCCCTATGGCTACACCTTC.

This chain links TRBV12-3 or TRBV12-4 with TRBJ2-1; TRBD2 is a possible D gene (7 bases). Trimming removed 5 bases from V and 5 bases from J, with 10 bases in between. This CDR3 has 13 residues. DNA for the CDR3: TGTGCCAGCAGTATGGGGGGGCACAATGAGCAGTTCTTC. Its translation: CASSMGGHNEQFF.

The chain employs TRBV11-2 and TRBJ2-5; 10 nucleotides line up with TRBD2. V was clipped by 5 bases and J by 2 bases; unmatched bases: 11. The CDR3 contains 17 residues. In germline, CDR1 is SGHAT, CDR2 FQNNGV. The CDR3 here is CASSPTLTSGYQETQYF. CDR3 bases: TGTGCCAGCAGCCCAACCCTGACTAGCGGGTATCAAGAGACCCAGTACTTC.

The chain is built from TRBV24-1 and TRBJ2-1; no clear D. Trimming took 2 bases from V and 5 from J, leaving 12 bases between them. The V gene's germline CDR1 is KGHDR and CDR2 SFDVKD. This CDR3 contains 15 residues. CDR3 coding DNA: TGTGCCACCAGTGATTCGGAGAGGTCCCACAATGAGCAGTTCTTC. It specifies CATSDSERSHNEQFF.

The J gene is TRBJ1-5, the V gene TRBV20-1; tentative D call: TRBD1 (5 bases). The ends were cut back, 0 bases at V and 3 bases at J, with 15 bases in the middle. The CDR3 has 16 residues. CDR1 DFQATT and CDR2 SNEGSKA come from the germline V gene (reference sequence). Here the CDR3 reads CSARDGGRAFNQPQHF. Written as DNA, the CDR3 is TGCAGTGCTAGAGATGGTGGCAGGGCCTTCAATCAGCCCCAGCATTTT.

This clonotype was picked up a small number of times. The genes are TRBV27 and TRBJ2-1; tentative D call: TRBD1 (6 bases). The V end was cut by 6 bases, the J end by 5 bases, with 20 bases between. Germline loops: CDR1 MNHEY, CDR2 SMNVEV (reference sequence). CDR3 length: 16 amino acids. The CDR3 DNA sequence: TGTGCCAGCAGCCGCCGACAGGCTTGGGGCCACAATGAGCAGTTCTTC. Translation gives CASSRRQAWGHNEQFF.

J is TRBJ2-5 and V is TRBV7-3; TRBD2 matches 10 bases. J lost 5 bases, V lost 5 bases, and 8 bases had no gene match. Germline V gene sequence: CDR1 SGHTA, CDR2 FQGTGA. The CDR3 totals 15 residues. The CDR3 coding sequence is TGTGCCAGCAGCCGAAACGGACTAGCGGTGGAGACCCAGTACTTC. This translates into CASSRNGLAVETQYF.

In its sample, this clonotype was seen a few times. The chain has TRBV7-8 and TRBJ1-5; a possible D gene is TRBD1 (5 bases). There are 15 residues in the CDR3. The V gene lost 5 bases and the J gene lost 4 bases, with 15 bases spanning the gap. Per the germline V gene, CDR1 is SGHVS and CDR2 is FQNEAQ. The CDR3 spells CASSLTASFNQPQHF. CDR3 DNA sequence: TGTGCCAGCAGCCTGACAGCCAGCTTTAATCAGCCCCAGCATTTT.